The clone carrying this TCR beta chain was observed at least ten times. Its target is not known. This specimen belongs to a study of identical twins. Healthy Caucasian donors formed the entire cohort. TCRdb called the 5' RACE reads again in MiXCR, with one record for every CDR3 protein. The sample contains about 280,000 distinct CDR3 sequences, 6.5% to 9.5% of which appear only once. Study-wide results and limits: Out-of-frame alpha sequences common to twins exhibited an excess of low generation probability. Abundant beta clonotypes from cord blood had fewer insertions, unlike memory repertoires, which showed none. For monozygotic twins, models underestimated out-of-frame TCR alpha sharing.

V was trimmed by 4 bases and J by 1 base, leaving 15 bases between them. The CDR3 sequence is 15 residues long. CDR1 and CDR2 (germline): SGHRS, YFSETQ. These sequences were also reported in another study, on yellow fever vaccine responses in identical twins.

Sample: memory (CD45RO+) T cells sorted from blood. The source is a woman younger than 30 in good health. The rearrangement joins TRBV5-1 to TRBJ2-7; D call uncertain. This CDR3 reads CASSPAPDYSYEQYF. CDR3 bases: TGCGCCAGCAGCCCCGCCCCGGATTATTCCTACGAGCAGTACTTC.